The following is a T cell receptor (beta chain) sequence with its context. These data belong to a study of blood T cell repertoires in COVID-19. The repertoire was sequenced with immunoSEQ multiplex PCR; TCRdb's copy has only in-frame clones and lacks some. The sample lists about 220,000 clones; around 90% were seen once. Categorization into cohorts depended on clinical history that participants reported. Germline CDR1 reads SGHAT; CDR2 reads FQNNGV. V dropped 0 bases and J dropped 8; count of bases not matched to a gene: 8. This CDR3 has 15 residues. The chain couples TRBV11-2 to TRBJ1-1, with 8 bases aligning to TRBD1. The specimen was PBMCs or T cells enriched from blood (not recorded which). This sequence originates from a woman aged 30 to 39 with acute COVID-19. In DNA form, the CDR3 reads TGTGCCAGCAGCTTAGATTGGACAGGGATAATGGAAGCTTTCTTT. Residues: CASSLDWTGIMEAFF.